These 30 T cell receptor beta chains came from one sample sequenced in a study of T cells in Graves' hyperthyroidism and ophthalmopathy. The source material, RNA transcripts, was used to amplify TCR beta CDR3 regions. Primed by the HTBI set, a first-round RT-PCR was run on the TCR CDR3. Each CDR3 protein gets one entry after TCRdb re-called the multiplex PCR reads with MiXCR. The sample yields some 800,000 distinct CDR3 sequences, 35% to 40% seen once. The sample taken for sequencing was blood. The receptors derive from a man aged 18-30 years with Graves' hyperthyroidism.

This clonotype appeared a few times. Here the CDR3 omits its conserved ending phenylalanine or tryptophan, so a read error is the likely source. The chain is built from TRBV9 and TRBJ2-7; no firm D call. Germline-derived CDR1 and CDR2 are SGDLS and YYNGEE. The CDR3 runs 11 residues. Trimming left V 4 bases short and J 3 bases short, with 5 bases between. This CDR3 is CASSPHYEQYL. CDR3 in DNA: TGTGCCAGCAGCCCTCACTACGAGCAGTACCTC.

The DNA of the CDR3 is TGTGCCAGTACCGGACTAGCAACCGGGGAGCTGTTTTTT. It encodes CASTGLATGELFF. The genes are TRBV19 and TRBJ2-2, with 8 bases aligning to TRBD2. This CDR3 is built from 13 residues. The germline gives CDR1 LNHDA, CDR2 SQIVND (reference sequence). With 7 bases clipped from V and 5 bases from J, the junction kept 3 bases outside the gene matches.

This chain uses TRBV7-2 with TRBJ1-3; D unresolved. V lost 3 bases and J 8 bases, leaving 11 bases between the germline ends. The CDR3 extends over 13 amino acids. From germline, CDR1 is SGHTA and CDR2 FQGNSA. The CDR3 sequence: CASSLLMSDTIYF. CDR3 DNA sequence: TGTGCCAGCAGCTTGCTTATGTCGGACACCATATATTTT.

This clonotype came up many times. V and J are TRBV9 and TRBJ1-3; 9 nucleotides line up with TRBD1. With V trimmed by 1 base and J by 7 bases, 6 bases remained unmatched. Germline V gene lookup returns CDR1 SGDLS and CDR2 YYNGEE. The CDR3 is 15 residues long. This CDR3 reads CASSVLGQGGNTIYF. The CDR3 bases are TGTGCCAGCAGCGTATTGGGACAGGGCGGGAACACCATATATTTT.

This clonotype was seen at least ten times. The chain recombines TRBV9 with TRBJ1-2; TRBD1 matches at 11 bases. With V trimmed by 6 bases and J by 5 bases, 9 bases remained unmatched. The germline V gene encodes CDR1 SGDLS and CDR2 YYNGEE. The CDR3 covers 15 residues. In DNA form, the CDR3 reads TGTGCCAGCACCCTCGGGGACAGGGGGTGGTATGGCTACACCTTC. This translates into CASTLGDRGWYGYTF.

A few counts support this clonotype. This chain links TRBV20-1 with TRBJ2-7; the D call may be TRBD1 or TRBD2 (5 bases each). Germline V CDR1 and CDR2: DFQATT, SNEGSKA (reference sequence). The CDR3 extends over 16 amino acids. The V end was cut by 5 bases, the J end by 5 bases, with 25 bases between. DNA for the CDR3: TGCAGTGCTGACCGAGGCGAGGAGGTCTTAGGGGACGAGCAGTACTTC. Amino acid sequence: CSADRGEEVLGDEQYF.

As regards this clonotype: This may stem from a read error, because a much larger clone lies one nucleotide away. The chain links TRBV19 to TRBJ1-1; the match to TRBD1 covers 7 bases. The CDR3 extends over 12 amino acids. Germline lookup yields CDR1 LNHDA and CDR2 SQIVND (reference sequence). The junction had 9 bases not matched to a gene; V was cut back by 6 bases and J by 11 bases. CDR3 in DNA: TGTGCCAGTAGCCCGGGACAGAGAGCGGCTTTCTTT. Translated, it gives CASSPGQRAAFF.

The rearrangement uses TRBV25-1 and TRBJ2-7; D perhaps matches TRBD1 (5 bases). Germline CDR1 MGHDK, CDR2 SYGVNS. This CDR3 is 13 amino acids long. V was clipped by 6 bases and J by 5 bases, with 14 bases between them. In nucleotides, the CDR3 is TGTGCCAGCAGCCAAGGGGTGGTGGACGAGCAGTACTTC. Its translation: CASSQGVVDEQYF.

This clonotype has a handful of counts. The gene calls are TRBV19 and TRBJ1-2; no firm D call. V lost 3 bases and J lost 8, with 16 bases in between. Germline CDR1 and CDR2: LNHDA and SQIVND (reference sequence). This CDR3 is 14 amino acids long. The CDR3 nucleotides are TGTGCCAGTAGTATTTCTTCGGGCGGAGGAGGCTACACCTTC. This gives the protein CASSISSGGGGYTF. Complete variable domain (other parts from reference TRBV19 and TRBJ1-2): DGGITQSPKYLFRKEGQNVTLSCEQNLNHDAMYWYRQDPGQGLRLIYYSQIVNDFQKGDIAEGYSVSREKKESFPLTVTSAQKNPTAFYLCASSISSGGGGYTFGSGTRLTVV.

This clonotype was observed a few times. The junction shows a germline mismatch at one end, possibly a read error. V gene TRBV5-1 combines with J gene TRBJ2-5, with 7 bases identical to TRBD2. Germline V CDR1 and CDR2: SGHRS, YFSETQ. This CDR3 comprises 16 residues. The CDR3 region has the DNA TGTGCCAGCAGCCTCACTAGCGAAGGAGGGATAGAGACCCAGTACTTC. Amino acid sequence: CASSLTSEGGIETQYF.

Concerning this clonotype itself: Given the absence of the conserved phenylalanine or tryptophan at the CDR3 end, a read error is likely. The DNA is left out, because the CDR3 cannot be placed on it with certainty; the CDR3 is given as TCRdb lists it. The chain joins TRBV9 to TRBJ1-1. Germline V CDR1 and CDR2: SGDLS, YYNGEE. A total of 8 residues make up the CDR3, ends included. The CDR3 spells CASSCKFQ.

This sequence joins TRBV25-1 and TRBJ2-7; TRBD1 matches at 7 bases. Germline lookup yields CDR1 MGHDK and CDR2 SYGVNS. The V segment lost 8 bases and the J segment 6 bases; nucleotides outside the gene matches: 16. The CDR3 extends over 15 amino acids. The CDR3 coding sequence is TGTGCCAGCTCACCTCCCGGACAGGCTCCCGGCGAGCAGTACTTC. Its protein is CASSPPGQAPGEQYF.

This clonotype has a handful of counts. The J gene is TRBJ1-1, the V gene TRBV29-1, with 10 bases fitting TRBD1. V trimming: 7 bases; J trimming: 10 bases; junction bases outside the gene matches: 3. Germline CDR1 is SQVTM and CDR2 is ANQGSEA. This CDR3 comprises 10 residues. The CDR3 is CSARDRGAFF. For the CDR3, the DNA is TGCAGCGCGCGGGACAGGGGAGCTTTCTTT. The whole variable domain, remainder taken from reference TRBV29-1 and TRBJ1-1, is SAVISQKPSRDICQRGTSLTIQCQVDSQVTMMFWYRQQPGQSLTLIATANQGSEATYESGFVIDKFPISRPNLTFSTLTVSNMSPEDSSIYLCSARDRGAFFGQGTRLTVV.

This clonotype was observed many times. CDR3 nucleotide sequence: TGTGCCAGTAGTTTTGGACAGGGGGGCACTGAAGCTTTCTTT. This codes for CASSFGQGGTEAFF. V gene TRBV19 combines with J gene TRBJ1-1; TRBD1 matches at 10 bases. The CDR3 length is 14 residues. In germline, CDR1 is LNHDA, CDR2 SQIVND (reference sequence). Germline trimming cut 5 bases from V and 4 bases from J; bases unmatched to any gene: 4.

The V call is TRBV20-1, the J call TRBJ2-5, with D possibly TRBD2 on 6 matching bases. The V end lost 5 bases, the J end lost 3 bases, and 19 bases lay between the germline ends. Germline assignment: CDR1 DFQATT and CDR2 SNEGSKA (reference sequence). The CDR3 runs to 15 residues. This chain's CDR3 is CSARGTPKVEETQYF. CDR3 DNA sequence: TGCAGTGCTCGGGGGACGCCGAAGGTTGAAGAGACCCAGTACTTC.

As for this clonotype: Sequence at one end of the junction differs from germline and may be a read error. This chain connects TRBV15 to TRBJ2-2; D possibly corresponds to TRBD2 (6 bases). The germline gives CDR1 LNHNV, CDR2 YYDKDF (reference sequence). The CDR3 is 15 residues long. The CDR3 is CATSSQRGYTGELSW. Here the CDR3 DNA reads TGTGCCACCAGCAGCCAACGGGGGTACACCGGGGAGCTGTCTTGG.

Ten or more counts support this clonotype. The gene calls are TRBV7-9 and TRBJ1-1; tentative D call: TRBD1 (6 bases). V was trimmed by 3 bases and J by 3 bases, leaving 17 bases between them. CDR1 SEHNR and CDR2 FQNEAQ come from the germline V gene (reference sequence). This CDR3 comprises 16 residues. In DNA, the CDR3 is TGTGCCAGCAGCTTTCGGTTTGAACAGGGTGACACTGAAGCTTTCTTT. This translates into CASSFRFEQGDTEAFF.

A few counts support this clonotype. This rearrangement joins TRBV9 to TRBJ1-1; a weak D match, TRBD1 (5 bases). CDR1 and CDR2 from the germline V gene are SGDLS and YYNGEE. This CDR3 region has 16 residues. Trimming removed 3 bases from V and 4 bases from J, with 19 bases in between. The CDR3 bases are TGTGCCAGCAGCGGAGGATCTAGGGTGGGGGGCACTGAAGCTTTCTTT. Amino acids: CASSGGSRVGGTEAFF.

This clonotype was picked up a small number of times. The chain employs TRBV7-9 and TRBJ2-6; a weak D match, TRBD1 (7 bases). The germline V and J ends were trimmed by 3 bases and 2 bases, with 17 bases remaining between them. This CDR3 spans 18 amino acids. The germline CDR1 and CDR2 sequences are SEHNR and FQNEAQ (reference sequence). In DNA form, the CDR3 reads TGTGCCAGCAGCTTTGCGGGGACAGTGACCGCTGGGGCCAACGTCCTGACTTTC. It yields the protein CASSFAGTVTAGANVLTF. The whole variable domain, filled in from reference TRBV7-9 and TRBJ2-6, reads DTGVSQNPRHKITKRGQNVTFRCDPISEHNRLYWYRQTLGQGPEFLTYFQNEAQLEKSRLLSDRFSAERPKGSFSTLEIQRTEQGDSAMYLCASSFAGTVTAGANVLTFGAGSRLTVL.

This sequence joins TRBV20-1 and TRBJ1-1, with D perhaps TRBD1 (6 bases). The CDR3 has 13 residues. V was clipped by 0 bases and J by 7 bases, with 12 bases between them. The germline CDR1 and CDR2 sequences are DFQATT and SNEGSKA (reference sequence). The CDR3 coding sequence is TGCAGTGCTAGAGATCACAGGGTGGGTGAAGCTTTCTTT. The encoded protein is CSARDHRVGEAFF.

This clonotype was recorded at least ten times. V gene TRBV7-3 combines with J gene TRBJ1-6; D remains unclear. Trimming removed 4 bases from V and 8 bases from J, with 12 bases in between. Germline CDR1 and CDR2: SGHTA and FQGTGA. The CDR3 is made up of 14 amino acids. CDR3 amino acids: CASSSRAGDSPLHF. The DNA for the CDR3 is TGTGCCAGCAGCTCGAGGGCCGGAGATTCACCCCTCCACTTT.

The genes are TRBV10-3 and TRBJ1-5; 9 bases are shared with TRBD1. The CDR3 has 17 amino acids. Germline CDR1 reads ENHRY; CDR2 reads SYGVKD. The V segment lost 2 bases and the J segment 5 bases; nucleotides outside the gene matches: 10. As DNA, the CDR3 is TGTGCCATCAGTGAGAGAGAAGGGACAGGGAACGATCAGCCCCAGCATTTT. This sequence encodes CAISEREGTGNDQPQHF.

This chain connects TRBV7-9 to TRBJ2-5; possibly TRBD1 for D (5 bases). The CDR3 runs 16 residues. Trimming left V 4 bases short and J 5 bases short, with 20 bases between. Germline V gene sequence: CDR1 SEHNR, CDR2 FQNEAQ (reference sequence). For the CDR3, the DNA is TGTGCCAGCAGCTACCAGGGTTTGGGCATCAGGGAGACCCAGTACTTC. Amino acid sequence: CASSYQGLGIRETQYF.

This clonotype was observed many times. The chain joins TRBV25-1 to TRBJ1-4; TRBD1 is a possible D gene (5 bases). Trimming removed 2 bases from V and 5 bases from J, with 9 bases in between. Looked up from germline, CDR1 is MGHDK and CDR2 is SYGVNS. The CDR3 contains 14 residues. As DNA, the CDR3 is TGTGCCAGCAGTGAAGGCCGGGGGAATGAAAAACTGTTTTTT. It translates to CASSEGRGNEKLFF.

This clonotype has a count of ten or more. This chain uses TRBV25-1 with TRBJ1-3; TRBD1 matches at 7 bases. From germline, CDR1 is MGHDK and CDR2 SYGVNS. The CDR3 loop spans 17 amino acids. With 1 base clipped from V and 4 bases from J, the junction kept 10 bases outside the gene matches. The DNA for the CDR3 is TGTGCCAGCAGTGAATCTGGTGCCAGGGGGTACGGAAACACCATATATTTT. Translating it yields CASSESGARGYGNTIYF.

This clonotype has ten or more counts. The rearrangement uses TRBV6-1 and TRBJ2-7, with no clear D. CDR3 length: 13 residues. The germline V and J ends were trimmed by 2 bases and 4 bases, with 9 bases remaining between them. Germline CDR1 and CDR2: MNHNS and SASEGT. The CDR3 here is CASSETENYEQYF. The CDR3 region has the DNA TGTGCCAGCAGTGAAACGGAGAATTACGAGCAGTACTTC.

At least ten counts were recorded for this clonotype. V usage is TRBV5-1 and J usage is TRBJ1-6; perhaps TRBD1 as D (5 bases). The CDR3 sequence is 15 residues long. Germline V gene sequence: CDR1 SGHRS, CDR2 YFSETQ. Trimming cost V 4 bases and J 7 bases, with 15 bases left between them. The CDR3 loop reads CASSPEGLQNSPLHF. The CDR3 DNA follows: TGCGCCAGCAGCCCGGAGGGACTCCAGAATTCACCCCTCCACTTT.

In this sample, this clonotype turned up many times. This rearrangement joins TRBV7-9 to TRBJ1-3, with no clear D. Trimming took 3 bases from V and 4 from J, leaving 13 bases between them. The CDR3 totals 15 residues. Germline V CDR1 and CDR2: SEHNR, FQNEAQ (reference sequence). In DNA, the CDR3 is TGTGCCAGCAGCTTGCTAACGGTGGAGGGAAACACCATATATTTT. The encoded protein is CASSLLTVEGNTIYF.

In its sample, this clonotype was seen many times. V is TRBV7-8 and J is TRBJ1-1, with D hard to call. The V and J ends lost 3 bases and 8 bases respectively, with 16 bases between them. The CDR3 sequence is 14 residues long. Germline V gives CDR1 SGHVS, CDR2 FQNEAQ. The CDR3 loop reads CASSFQWSLGEAFF. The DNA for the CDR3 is TGTGCCAGCAGCTTCCAATGGTCTCTGGGGGAAGCTTTCTTT. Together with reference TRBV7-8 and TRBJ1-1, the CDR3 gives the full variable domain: GAGVSQSPRYKVAKRGQDVALRCDPISGHVSLFWYQQALGQGPEFLTYFQNEAQLDKSGLPSDRFFAERPEGSVSTLKIQRTQQEDSAVYLCASSFQWSLGEAFFGQGTRLTVV.

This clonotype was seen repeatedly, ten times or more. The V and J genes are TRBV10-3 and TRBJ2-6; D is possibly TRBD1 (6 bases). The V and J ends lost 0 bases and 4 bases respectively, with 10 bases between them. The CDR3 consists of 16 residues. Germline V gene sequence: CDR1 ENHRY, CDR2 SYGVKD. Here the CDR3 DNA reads TGTGCCATCAGTGAGTCTTCAGGGGCCGGGGCCAACGTCCTGACTTTC. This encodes CAISESSGAGANVLTF.